Listed below are T cell receptor beta chains from one sample, sequenced in a study of yellow fever vaccine responses in identical twins. TCRdb called the RT-PCR reads again in MiXCR, with one record for every CDR3 protein. The sample contains fewer than 4,000 distinct CDR3 sequences, roughly 89% of which appear only once. The input for sequencing was T cells from blood (PBMCs), unsorted or a sorted subset (not recorded which), taken before or after yellow fever vaccination (not recorded which). The source of these receptors is a young woman who received the yellow fever vaccine. Each CDR3 is given with its conserved first and last residue. Each record gives: clone size, V gene, D gene, J gene, CDR3 DNA, CDR3 protein. A D gene is named only where the DNA matches it firmly. Not all rows give a size; the values are once, few, many and, for expanded clones, a class.

abundance: -
v_gene: TRBV6-2/TRBV6-3
d_gene: -
j_gene: TRBJ2-4
CDR3nt: TGTGCCAGCAGCCTAGGACAGTCTGTCTATCAGTACTTC
CDR3aa: CASSLGQSVYQYF

abundance: -
v_gene: TRBV28
d_gene: -
j_gene: TRBJ2-7
CDR3nt: TGTGCCAGCAGTTTCGATGACGGCTCCTACGAGCAGTACTTC
CDR3aa: CASSFDDGSYEQYF

abundance: -
v_gene: TRBV5-4
d_gene: TRBD1
j_gene: TRBJ2-7
CDR3nt: TGTGCCAGCAGCTTGGGGGACAGCCGGGCCTACGAGCAGTACTTC
CDR3aa: CASSLGDSRAYEQYF

abundance: -
v_gene: TRBV10-3
d_gene: -
j_gene: TRBJ1-2
CDR3nt: TGTGCCATCAGTGAGTCTCCCACCCGGGGCTACACCTTC
CDR3aa: CAISESPTRGYTF

abundance: -
v_gene: TRBV9
d_gene: TRBD2
j_gene: TRBJ2-2
CDR3nt: TGTGCCAGCAGCGTTAGCGGGGCGAACACCGGGGAGCTGTTTTTT
CDR3aa: CASSVSGANTGELFF

abundance: -
v_gene: TRBV7-2
d_gene: -
j_gene: TRBJ2-2
CDR3nt: TGTGCCAGCAGCTTAGTAGCGGACACCGGGGAGCTGTTTTTT
CDR3aa: CASSLVADTGELFF

abundance: -
v_gene: TRBV7-2
d_gene: -
j_gene: TRBJ2-5
CDR3nt: TGTGCCAGCAGCTTAGCCCGTAAAGAGACCCAGTACTTC
CDR3aa: CASSLARKETQYF

abundance: -
v_gene: TRBV4-3
d_gene: -
j_gene: TRBJ2-7
CDR3nt: TGCGCCAGCAGCCCAGGGAGCGGGTTCTCCTACGAGCAGTACTTC
CDR3aa: CASSPGSGFSYEQYF

abundance: once
v_gene: TRBV15
d_gene: -
j_gene: TRBJ1-3
CDR3nt: TGTGCCACCAGCAGAGGAAACAGGGCATCGGGAAACACCATATATTTT
CDR3aa: CATSRGNRASGNTIYF

abundance: -
v_gene: TRBV11-2
d_gene: -
j_gene: TRBJ2-7
CDR3nt: TGTGCCAGCAGCTTAGTCAGCACCGGAGGAACAGGTACCTCCTACGAGCAGTACTTC
CDR3aa: CASSLVSTGGTGTSYEQYF

abundance: few
v_gene: TRBV29-1
d_gene: TRBD2
j_gene: TRBJ2-7
CDR3nt: TGCAGCGTGCCTAGCGGGAGATCCTACGAGCAGTACTTC
CDR3aa: CSVPSGRSYEQYF

abundance: few
v_gene: TRBV13
d_gene: -
j_gene: TRBJ2-3
CDR3nt: TGTGCCAGCAGCAAGGTTGCAGATACGCAGTATTTT
CDR3aa: CASSKVADTQYF

abundance: -
v_gene: TRBV6-2/TRBV6-3
d_gene: -
j_gene: TRBJ2-2
CDR3nt: TGTGCCAGCAGTTACGACGAGGCCGGGGAGCTGTTTTTT
CDR3aa: CASSYDEAGELFF

abundance: -
v_gene: TRBV4-3
d_gene: -
j_gene: TRBJ1-5
CDR3nt: TGCGCCAGCAGCCAAGGTAACAATCAGCCCCAGCATTTT
CDR3aa: CASSQGNNQPQHF

abundance: -
v_gene: TRBV29-1
d_gene: TRBD2
j_gene: TRBJ2-7
CDR3nt: TGCAGCGTTGCCCAGCGGGGGTACACCTACGAGCAGTACTTC
CDR3aa: CSVAQRGYTYEQYF

abundance: once
v_gene: TRBV11-3
d_gene: -
j_gene: TRBJ2-7
CDR3nt: TGTGCCAGCAGCCGGGTTACAGGGAACTACGAGCAGTACTTC
CDR3aa: CASSRVTGNYEQYF

abundance: -
v_gene: TRBV11-1
d_gene: -
j_gene: TRBJ2-7
CDR3nt: TGTGCCAGCAGCTTACCAGGGTCCTACGAGCAGTACTTC
CDR3aa: CASSLPGSYEQYF

abundance: once
v_gene: TRBV4-1
d_gene: TRBD1
j_gene: TRBJ1-6
CDR3nt: TGCGCCAGCAGCCAAGACGACAGGGCTGGTTCACCCCTCCACTTT
CDR3aa: CASSQDDRAGSPLHF